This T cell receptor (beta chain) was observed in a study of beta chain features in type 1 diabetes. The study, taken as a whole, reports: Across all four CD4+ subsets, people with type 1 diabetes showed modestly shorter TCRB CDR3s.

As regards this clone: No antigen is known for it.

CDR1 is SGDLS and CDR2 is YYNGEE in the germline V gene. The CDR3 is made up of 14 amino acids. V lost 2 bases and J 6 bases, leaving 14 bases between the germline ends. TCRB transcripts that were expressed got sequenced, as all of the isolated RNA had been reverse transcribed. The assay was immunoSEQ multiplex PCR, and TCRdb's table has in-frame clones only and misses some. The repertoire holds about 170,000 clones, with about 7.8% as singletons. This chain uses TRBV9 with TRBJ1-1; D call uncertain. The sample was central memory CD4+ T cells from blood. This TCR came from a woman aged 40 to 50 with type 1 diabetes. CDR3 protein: CASSVDTSRAEAFF. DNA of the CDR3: TGTGCCAGCAGCGTCGACACGTCGCGGGCTGAAGCTTTCTTT.